In its sample, the clone carrying this TCR beta chain was seen many times. Its antigen is undetermined. The data were taken from a study of T cells in Graves' hyperthyroidism and ophthalmopathy. The PBMCs had their origin in roughly 9.8 ml of fresh peripheral blood. TCR beta CDR3 sequences were amplified from RNA transcripts. The primer set for the first-round RT-PCR of the TCR CDR3 was HTBI. A single record per CDR3 protein comes from TCRdb applying MiXCR to the multiplex PCR reads. This sample carries hundreds of thousands of distinct CDR3 sequences, approximately 14% of them seen once, and the ten largest clones take 4% to 5.5%. Deletions cut 0 bases from V and 0 bases from J, with 8 bases between. CDR3 size: 15 residues. CDR1 is MNHNS, CDR2 SASEGT, per germline. Whole-study findings and limits: Most thyroid clonotypes expanded above 0.001 appeared in blood too.

Sequences were obtained from blood. The sequence was obtained from a woman aged 40 to 50 with Graves' ophthalmopathy. This rearrangement joins TRBV6-1 to TRBJ1-2; D call uncertain. CDR3 sequence: CASSEADISNYGYTF. The DNA of the CDR3 is TGTGCCAGCAGTGAAGCCGACATTTCTAACTATGGCTACACCTTC.